Listed below are T cell receptor beta chains from one sample, sequenced in a study of cytomegalovirus exposure and HLA in healthy donors. Only in-frame clones appear in the TCRdb table, and some are missing; sequencing was by immunoSEQ multiplex PCR. Here the sample spans 170,000 or so clones, roughly 80% being singletons. Specimen: PBMCs. Source of these receptors: a man aged 18 to 30 in good health and CMV-seronegative. Both conserved end residues are part of each CDR3. The D gene is left open where the match is weak. Clone size is shown for a subset of rows, as once, few, many or a class of expanded clone.

CDR3aa: CASRTVGGNQPQHF; CDR3nt: TGTGCCAGCCGGACAGTTGGGGGCAATCAGCCCCAGCATTTT; j_gene: TRBJ1-5; d_gene: .; v_gene: TRBV28; abundance: .
CDR3aa: CASSGGLLTDNEQFF; CDR3nt: TGCGCCAGCAGCGGGGGACTTTTGACCGACAATGAGCAGTTCTTC; j_gene: TRBJ2-1; d_gene: .; v_gene: TRBV5-1; abundance: .
CDR3aa: CASSHSRLAGRYEQYF; CDR3nt: TGCGCCAGCAGCCACTCAAGACTAGCGGGACGCTACGAGCAGTACTTC; j_gene: TRBJ2-7; d_gene: TRBD2; v_gene: TRBV4-3; abundance: .
CDR3aa: CASGDRGAKNIQYF; CDR3nt: TGTGCCAGTGGGGACAGGGGGGCCAAAAACATTCAGTACTTC; j_gene: TRBJ2-4; d_gene: TRBD1; v_gene: TRBV6-5; abundance: .
CDR3aa: CASSFRGQRETQYF; CDR3nt: TGTGCCAGCAGCTTTAGGGGACAGCGGGAGACCCAGTACTTC; j_gene: TRBJ2-5; d_gene: TRBD1; v_gene: TRBV5-4; abundance: .
CDR3aa: CAIETGQTYEQYF; CDR3nt: TGTGCCATCGAAACAGGACAGACCTACGAGCAGTACTTC; j_gene: TRBJ2-7; d_gene: .; v_gene: TRBV28; abundance: .
CDR3aa: CSVSVEVIQYF; CDR3nt: TGCAGCGTTAGTGTTGAGGTCATTCAGTACTTC; j_gene: TRBJ2-4; d_gene: .; v_gene: TRBV29-1; abundance: .
CDR3aa: CASSESPGHLTDTQYF; CDR3nt: TGTGCCAGCAGTGAATCTCCGGGACACCTCACAGATACGCAGTATTTT; j_gene: TRBJ2-3; d_gene: .; v_gene: TRBV6-4; abundance: .
CDR3aa: CASSLQGTQNYGYTF; CDR3nt: TGTGCCAGCAGTCTCCAGGGTACCCAAAACTATGGCTACACCTTC; j_gene: TRBJ1-2; d_gene: .; v_gene: TRBV27; abundance: .
CDR3aa: CAWSVAVSGTQYF; CDR3nt: TGTGCCTGGAGTGTTGCAGTTTCTGGGACCCAGTACTTC; j_gene: TRBJ2-5; d_gene: .; v_gene: TRBV30; abundance: .
CDR3aa: CASSGRDSYGYTF; CDR3nt: TGTGCCAGCAGTGGTAGGGACAGCTATGGCTACACCTTC; j_gene: TRBJ1-2; d_gene: TRBD1; v_gene: TRBV2; abundance: .
CDR3aa: CAAHRGSTDTQYF; CDR3nt: TGTGCCGCCCACAGGGGGAGCACAGATACGCAGTATTTT; j_gene: TRBJ2-3; d_gene: TRBD1; v_gene: TRBV10-3; abundance: .
CDR3aa: CASSYTGVDYGYTF; CDR3nt: TGTGCCAGCAGCTACACAGGGGTAGACTATGGCTACACCTTC; j_gene: TRBJ1-2; d_gene: TRBD1; v_gene: TRBV11-2; abundance: .
CDR3aa: CASRRQGYYGYTF; CDR3nt: TGTGCCAGCCGGAGACAGGGCTATTATGGCTACACCTTC; j_gene: TRBJ1-2; d_gene: TRBD1; v_gene: TRBV5-4; abundance: .
CDR3aa: CSVERLYLGAFF; CDR3nt: TGCAGCGTTGAACGACTTTACCTTGGAGCTTTCTTT; j_gene: TRBJ1-1; d_gene: .; v_gene: TRBV29-1; abundance: .
CDR3aa: CASSIGTVNTGELFF; CDR3nt: TGTGCCAGTAGTATCGGGACAGTGAACACCGGGGAGCTGTTTTTT; j_gene: TRBJ2-2; d_gene: TRBD1; v_gene: TRBV19; abundance: few
CDR3aa: CASSLGLHPYEQYF; CDR3nt: TGTGCCAGCAGTTTGGGACTACACCCCTACGAGCAGTACTTC; j_gene: TRBJ2-7; d_gene: TRBD2; v_gene: TRBV6-5; abundance: few
CDR3aa: CASSRSSYNEQFF; CDR3nt: TGTGCCAGCAGCCGCAGCTCCTACAATGAGCAGTTCTTC; j_gene: TRBJ2-1; d_gene: .; v_gene: TRBV9; abundance: .
CDR3aa: CASRRQGAKATNEKLFF; CDR3nt: TGTGCCAGCAGAAGACAGGGGGCGAAGGCAACTAATGAAAAACTGTTTTTT; j_gene: TRBJ1-4; d_gene: TRBD1; v_gene: TRBV28; abundance: .
CDR3aa: CASSLVAGTITYEQYF; CDR3nt: TGTGCCAGCAGCTTGGTGGCAGGGACAATTACCTACGAGCAGTACTTC; j_gene: TRBJ2-7; d_gene: .; v_gene: TRBV5-8; abundance: .
CDR3aa: CASSADRGIADTQYF; CDR3nt: TGTGCCAGTAGTGCGGACAGGGGTATCGCAGATACGCAGTATTTT; j_gene: TRBJ2-3; d_gene: TRBD1; v_gene: TRBV19; abundance: .
CDR3aa: CASSGGGSGLQPQHF; CDR3nt: TGTGCCAGCAGTGGGGGGGGGTCGGGTCTTCAGCCCCAGCATTTT; j_gene: TRBJ1-5; d_gene: .; v_gene: TRBV6-1; abundance: .
CDR3aa: CASSHSTGAADEQYF; CDR3nt: TGCGCCAGCAGCCACTCGACAGGGGCGGCTGACGAGCAGTACTTC; j_gene: TRBJ2-7; d_gene: TRBD1; v_gene: TRBV4-1; abundance: .
CDR3aa: CASSHSGGGQETQYF; CDR3nt: TGTGCCAGCAGTCATTCGGGCGGGGGGCAAGAGACCCAGTACTTC; j_gene: TRBJ2-5; d_gene: TRBD2; v_gene: TRBV6-1; abundance: .
CDR3aa: CASSPRRGGNQPQHF; CDR3nt: TGTGCCAGCAGCCCACGCAGGGGAGGCAATCAGCCCCAGCATTTT; j_gene: TRBJ1-5; d_gene: .; v_gene: TRBV28; abundance: .
CDR3aa: CASSYADSGNTIYF; CDR3nt: TGTGCCAGCAGTTACGCGGACTCTGGAAACACCATATATTTT; j_gene: TRBJ1-3; d_gene: .; v_gene: TRBV6-6; abundance: .
CDR3aa: CASSPNTGGNIQYF; CDR3nt: TGTGCCAGCTCACCAAACACAGGGGGGAACATTCAGTACTTC; j_gene: TRBJ2-4; d_gene: TRBD1; v_gene: TRBV18; abundance: .
CDR3aa: CASSEAQDGFVAISEKLFF; CDR3nt: TGTGCCAGCAGTGAAGCTCAGGACGGGTTTGTAGCGATAAGTGAAAAACTGTTTTTT; j_gene: TRBJ1-4; d_gene: .; v_gene: TRBV6-1; abundance: few
CDR3aa: CASSRAGSYYEQYF; CDR3nt: TGTGCCAGCTCACGTGCCGGGTCCTACTACGAGCAGTACTTC; j_gene: TRBJ2-7; d_gene: .; v_gene: TRBV18; abundance: few
CDR3aa: CASSQRTSTDTQYF; CDR3nt: TGCGCCAGCAGCCAACGGACTAGCACAGATACGCAGTATTTT; j_gene: TRBJ2-3; d_gene: .; v_gene: TRBV4-3; abundance: .
CDR3aa: CASTSQLGGPWGYTF; CDR3nt: TGTGCCAGCACCTCTCAACTGGGGGGGCCTTGGGGCTACACCTTC; j_gene: TRBJ1-2; d_gene: .; v_gene: TRBV28; abundance: .
CDR3aa: CASSSTGAEGEKLFF; CDR3nt: TGTGCCAGCAGCTCTACAGGGGCCGAAGGAGAAAAACTGTTTTTT; j_gene: TRBJ1-4; d_gene: TRBD1; v_gene: TRBV7-9; abundance: once
CDR3aa: CASSQESGHGFRYEQYF; CDR3nt: TGTGCCAGCAGCCAAGAGTCAGGGCATGGTTTTCGGTACGAGCAGTACTTC; j_gene: TRBJ2-7; d_gene: .; v_gene: TRBV4-2; abundance: .
CDR3aa: CASSMRASGEVDTQYF; CDR3nt: TGTGCCAGCAGCATGAGGGCTAGCGGGGAAGTTGATACGCAGTATTTT; j_gene: TRBJ2-3; d_gene: TRBD2; v_gene: TRBV7-6; abundance: .
CDR3aa: CASSLTASGSNEQFF; CDR3nt: TGCGCCAGCAGCTTGACGGCTAGCGGGAGTAATGAGCAGTTCTTC; j_gene: TRBJ2-1; d_gene: TRBD2; v_gene: TRBV5-1; abundance: .
CDR3aa: CASTRVTKNIQYF; CDR3nt: TGTGCCAGCACCCGGGTTACCAAAAACATTCAGTACTTC; j_gene: TRBJ2-4; d_gene: .; v_gene: TRBV21-1; abundance: .
CDR3aa: CASSSGTGYYEQYF; CDR3nt: TGTGCCAGCAGCTCCGGGACAGGCTACTACGAGCAGTACTTC; j_gene: TRBJ2-7; d_gene: TRBD1; v_gene: TRBV9; abundance: .
CDR3aa: CASSLGGPNQPQHF; CDR3nt: TGTGCCAGCAGCTTGGGGGGGCCAAATCAGCCCCAGCATTTT; j_gene: TRBJ1-5; d_gene: .; v_gene: TRBV5-6; abundance: few
CDR3aa: CASSFVIADEAFF; CDR3nt: TGTGCCAGCAGCTTTGTTATAGCAGATGAAGCTTTCTTT; j_gene: TRBJ1-1; d_gene: .; v_gene: TRBV7-9; abundance: .
CDR3aa: CASSFGQNYGYTF; CDR3nt: TGTGCCAGCAGTTTCGGACAGAACTATGGCTACACCTTC; j_gene: TRBJ1-2; d_gene: .; v_gene: TRBV5-6; abundance: .
CDR3aa: CASSLVGAGETQYF; CDR3nt: TGCGCCAGCAGCTTGGTTGGGGCCGGAGAGACCCAGTACTTC; j_gene: TRBJ2-5; d_gene: .; v_gene: TRBV5-1; abundance: .
CDR3aa: CASSPLITRRGTEAFF; CDR3nt: TGTGCCAGCAGTCCGCTAATTACCCGTCGGGGCACTGAAGCTTTCTTT; j_gene: TRBJ1-1; d_gene: .; v_gene: TRBV2; abundance: .
CDR3aa: CASSQGPHTRDRGSGHYGYTF; CDR3nt: TGTGCCAGCAGCCAAGGACCGCACACTCGGGACAGGGGAAGCGGACACTATGGCTACACCTTC; j_gene: TRBJ1-2; d_gene: TRBD1; v_gene: TRBV4-2; abundance: .
CDR3aa: CASSLQVGYEQYF; CDR3nt: TGTGCCAGCAGCTTGCAGGTGGGCTACGAGCAGTACTTC; j_gene: TRBJ2-7; d_gene: .; v_gene: TRBV5-4; abundance: .
CDR3aa: CASTSPGNEQFF; CDR3nt: TGTGCCAGCACCTCTCCGGGCAATGAGCAGTTCTTC; j_gene: TRBJ2-1; d_gene: .; v_gene: TRBV6-5; abundance: .
CDR3aa: CASSPGQGAFGQFF; CDR3nt: TGTGCCAGCAGCCCTGGACAGGGGGCTTTTGGGCAGTTCTTC; j_gene: TRBJ2-1; d_gene: TRBD1; v_gene: TRBV6-5; abundance: .
CDR3aa: CASSLWGRAGKNIQYF; CDR3nt: TGTGCCAGCAGTTTATGGGGCAGGGCTGGCAAAAACATTCAGTACTTC; j_gene: TRBJ2-4; d_gene: .; v_gene: TRBV28; abundance: .
CDR3aa: CASKGGVSNQPQHF; CDR3nt: TGTGCCAGCAAGGGGGGGGTAAGCAATCAGCCCCAGCATTTT; j_gene: TRBJ1-5; d_gene: .; v_gene: TRBV28; abundance: .
CDR3aa: CATSRDTMNTEAFF; CDR3nt: TGTGCCACCAGCAGAGATACAATGAACACTGAAGCTTTCTTT; j_gene: TRBJ1-1; d_gene: .; v_gene: TRBV15; abundance: .
CDR3aa: CASSSDGGARGNTIYF; CDR3nt: TGTGCCAGCAGCTCCGATGGGGGGGCAAGAGGAAACACCATATATTTT; j_gene: TRBJ1-3; d_gene: .; v_gene: TRBV5-4; abundance: few
CDR3aa: CASRGGAGEQYF; CDR3nt: TGTGCCAGCAGGGGAGGAGCCGGCGAGCAGTACTTC; j_gene: TRBJ2-7; d_gene: .; v_gene: TRBV6-1; abundance: .
CDR3aa: CASSEMKEFHSGNTIYF; CDR3nt: TGTGCCAGCAGTGAAATGAAGGAGTTCCACTCTGGAAACACCATATATTTT; j_gene: TRBJ1-3; d_gene: .; v_gene: TRBV6-1; abundance: .
CDR3aa: CASQTGSNNEQFF; CDR3nt: TGTGCCAGTCAGACAGGGTCTAACAATGAGCAGTTCTTC; j_gene: TRBJ2-1; d_gene: TRBD1; v_gene: TRBV6-6; abundance: .